This T cell receptor beta chain appears in the sequencing data of a study of human T cells and chemical hapten exposure. Overall study: Per-sample TCR yields varied mainly from small pooled library volume differences.

Individual cDNA molecules (in the library) carried attached unique molecular identifiers. TCRdb independently ran MiXCR on the RACE reads; one entry per CDR3 protein. The sample lists roughly 56,000 distinct CDR3 sequences, 9.5% to 10% occurring once. Per the germline V gene, CDR1 is DFQATT and CDR2 is SNEGSKA (reference sequence). The CDR3 totals 13 residues. Time point reported: pre-sensitization, week 0. Treatment meaning: therapeutic diphenylcyclopropenone sensitization with weekly scalp DPC. The starting material, unfractionated whole blood, was used for total RNA extraction. Turning to this clonotype: A read error may explain this, as a much larger clone is one base away.

The TCR comes from a woman between 25 and 40 years old with alopecia areata. Some clones in this sample may be carry-over from other donors' samples. The chain links TRBV20-1 to TRBJ1-1, with D unresolved. The source material was whole blood, sampled in connection with sensitization to the hapten diphenylcyclopropenone (DPC). The CDR3 DNA reads as TGCAGTGTTAGATCGGCAGTGAACACTGAAGCTTTCTTT. Amino acids: CSVRSAVNTEAFF.